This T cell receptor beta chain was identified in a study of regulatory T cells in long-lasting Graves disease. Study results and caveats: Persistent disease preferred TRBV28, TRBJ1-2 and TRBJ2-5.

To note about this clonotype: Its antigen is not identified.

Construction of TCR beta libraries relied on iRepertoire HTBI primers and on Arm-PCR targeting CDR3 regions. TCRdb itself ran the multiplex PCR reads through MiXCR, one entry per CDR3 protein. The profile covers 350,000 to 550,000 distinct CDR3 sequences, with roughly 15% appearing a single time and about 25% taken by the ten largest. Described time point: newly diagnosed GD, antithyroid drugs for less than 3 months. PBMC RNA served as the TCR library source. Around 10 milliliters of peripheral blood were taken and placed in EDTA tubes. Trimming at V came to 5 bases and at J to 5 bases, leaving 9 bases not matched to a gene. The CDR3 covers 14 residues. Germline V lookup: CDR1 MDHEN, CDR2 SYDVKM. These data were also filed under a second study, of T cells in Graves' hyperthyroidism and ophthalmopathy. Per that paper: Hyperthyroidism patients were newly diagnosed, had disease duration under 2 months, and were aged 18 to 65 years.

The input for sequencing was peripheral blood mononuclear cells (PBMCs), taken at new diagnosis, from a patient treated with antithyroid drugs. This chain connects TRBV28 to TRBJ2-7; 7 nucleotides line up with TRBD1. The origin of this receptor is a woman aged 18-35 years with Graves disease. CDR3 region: CASSRMGQFHEQYF. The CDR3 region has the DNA TGTGCCAGCAGTCGCATGGGACAGTTCCACGAGCAGTACTTC.